This TCR beta chain is from a study of blood T cells in healthy people across ages. Comments on this clonotype: The antigen is undetermined.

Primed by a sample-barcoded 5' primer and a J-beta primer mix, a second PCR proceeded for about 6 to 11 cycles. Each cDNA molecule, via a template-switch adaptor with 12 random nucleotides, was tagged. TCRdb re-analysed the 5' RACE reads in MiXCR, keeping a single row per CDR3 protein. The table lists approximately 780,000 distinct CDR3 sequences, roughly 24% of them singletons. Study-wide findings and caveats: Conclusively comparing naive with antigen-experienced cells was impossible with unsorted PBMCs.

These data also formed part of another study, on T cells of mothers and their children. This second study notes: Each donor was one of three healthy Caucasian mothers or one of their six children.

The source material was blood. The receptor's source is a boy aged 10-17 years in good health.

CDR3 sequence: CASSLGSLIETQYF. DNA of the CDR3: TGTGCCAGCAGCTTAGGGTCTTTGATTGAGACCCAGTACTTC. The V gene is TRBV11-1, the J gene TRBJ2-5, with D unresolved. The CDR3 covers 14 residues. With 1 base removed from V and 5 bases from J, the gap between germline ends came to 11 bases. CDR1 is SGHAT and CDR2 is FQDESV in the germline V gene (reference sequence).